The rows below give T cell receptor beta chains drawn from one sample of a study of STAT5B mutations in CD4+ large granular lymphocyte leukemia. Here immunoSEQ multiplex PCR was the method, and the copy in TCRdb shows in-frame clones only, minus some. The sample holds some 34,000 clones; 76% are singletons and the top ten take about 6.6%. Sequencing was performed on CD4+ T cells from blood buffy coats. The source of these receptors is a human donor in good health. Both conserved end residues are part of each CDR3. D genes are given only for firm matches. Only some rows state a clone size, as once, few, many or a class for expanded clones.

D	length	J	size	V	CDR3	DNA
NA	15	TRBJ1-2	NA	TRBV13	CASSTRTASNYGYTF	TGTGCCAGCAGCACGCGGACAGCGTCTAACTATGGCTACACCTTC
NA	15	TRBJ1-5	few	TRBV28	CASSPPQGSNQPQHF	TGTGCCAGCAGCCCTCCCCAGGGGAGCAATCAGCCCCAGCATTTT
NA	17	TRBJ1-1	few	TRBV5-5	CASSPGGAFPWDTEAFF	TGTGCCAGCAGCCCTGGAGGGGCATTCCCCTGGGACACTGAAGCTTTCTTT
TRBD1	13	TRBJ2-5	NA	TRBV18	CASYPGQEETQYF	TGTGCCAGCTACCCGGGACAGGAAGAGACCCAGTACTTC
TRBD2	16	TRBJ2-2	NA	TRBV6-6	CASSFVLAGGPGELFF	TGTGCCAGCAGTTTCGTCCTAGCGGGGGGGCCCGGGGAGCTGTTTTTT
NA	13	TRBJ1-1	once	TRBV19	CASSLPVPAEAFF	TGTGCCAGTAGTTTGCCCGTTCCCGCTGAAGCTTTCTTT
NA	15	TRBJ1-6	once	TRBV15	CATSTDRSYNSPLHF	TGTGCCACCAGCACCGACAGATCCTATAATTCACCCCTCCACTTT
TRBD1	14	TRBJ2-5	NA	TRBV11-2	CASSLRGRGETQYF	TGTGCCAGCAGCTTAAGGGGGCGCGGGGAGACCCAGTACTTC
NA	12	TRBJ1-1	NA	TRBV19	CASSMVRVGAFF	TGTGCCAGTAGTATGGTCAGGGTCGGAGCTTTCTTT
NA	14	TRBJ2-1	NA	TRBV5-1	CASSPVGLYNEQFF	TGCGCCAGCAGCCCGGTGGGACTCTACAATGAGCAGTTCTTC
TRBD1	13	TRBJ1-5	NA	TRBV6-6	CATKRQGNQPQHF	TGTGCCACCAAAAGACAGGGGAATCAGCCCCAGCATTTT
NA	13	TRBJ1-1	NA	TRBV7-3	CASSLPGDTEAFF	TGTGCCAGCAGCTTACCAGGGGACACTGAAGCTTTCTTT
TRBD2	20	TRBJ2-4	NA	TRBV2	CASRAGGTSGVRMAKNIQYF	TGTGCCAGCAGAGCGGGGGGGACTAGCGGGGTTCGTATGGCCAAAAACATTCAGTACTTC
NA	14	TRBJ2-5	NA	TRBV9	CASSVGGNQETQYF	TGTGCCAGCAGCGTAGGAGGAAACCAAGAGACCCAGTACTTC
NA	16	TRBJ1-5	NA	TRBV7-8	CASSLERGGGNQPQHF	TGTGCCAGCAGCTTAGAGAGAGGGGGGGGCAATCAGCCCCAGCATTTT
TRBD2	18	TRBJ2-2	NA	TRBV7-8	CASSLARVAGRPTGELFF	TGTGCCAGCAGCTTAGCGAGGGTAGCGGGGCGCCCCACCGGGGAGCTGTTTTTT
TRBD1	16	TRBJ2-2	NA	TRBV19	CASSILGQGYTGELFF	TGTGCCAGTAGTATCCTGGGACAGGGGTACACCGGGGAGCTGTTTTTT
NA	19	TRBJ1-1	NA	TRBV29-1	CSVEPTFRGLHTQNTEAFF	TGCAGCGTCGAACCAACCTTCAGGGGCCTCCACACCCAGAACACTGAAGCTTTCTTT
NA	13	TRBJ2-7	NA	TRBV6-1	CASSEISKLEQYF	TGTGCCAGCAGTGAAATTTCCAAGTTAGAGCAGTACTTC
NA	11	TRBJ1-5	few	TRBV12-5	CASGPREPQHF	TGTGCTAGTGGTCCCCGGGAGCCCCAGCATTTT
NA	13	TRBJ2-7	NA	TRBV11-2	CASSLGGLYEQYF	TGTGCCAGCAGCTTAGGGGGCCTCTACGAGCAGTACTTC
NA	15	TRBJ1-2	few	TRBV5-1	CASSFDGWGAEGYTF	TGCGCCAGCAGCTTCGACGGTTGGGGGGCCGAGGGCTACACCTTC
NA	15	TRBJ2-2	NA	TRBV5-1	CASSLMGVRAGELFF	TGCGCCAGCAGCTTGATGGGGGTACGTGCCGGGGAGCTGTTTTTT
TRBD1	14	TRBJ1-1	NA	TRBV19	CASISGQGKTEAFF	TGTGCCAGTATTTCGGGACAGGGGAAAACTGAAGCTTTCTTT
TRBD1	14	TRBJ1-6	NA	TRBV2	CASSRDRGNSPLHF	TGTGCCAGCAGCCGGGACAGGGGGAATTCACCCCTCCACTTT
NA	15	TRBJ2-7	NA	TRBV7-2	CASSPSRDRPYEQYF	TGTGCCAGCAGCCCTAGCCGGGACCGCCCCTACGAGCAGTACTTC
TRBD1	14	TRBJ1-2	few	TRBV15	CATSRDLRGPGYTF	TGTGCCACCAGCAGAGATCTCAGGGGGCCTGGCTACACCTTC
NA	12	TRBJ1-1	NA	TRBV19	CASSIEGTEAFF	TGTGCCAGTAGTATAGAAGGCACTGAAGCTTTCTTT
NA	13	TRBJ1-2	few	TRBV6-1	CASSEGIGYGYTF	TGTGCCAGCAGTGAAGGAATAGGCTATGGCTACACCTTC
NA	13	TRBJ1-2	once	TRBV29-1	CSVGRGLYYGYTF	TGCAGCGTTGGCAGGGGTCTCTACTATGGCTACACCTTC
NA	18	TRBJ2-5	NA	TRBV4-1	CASSLSPPSSGLKKTQYF	TGCGCCAGCAGCCTTAGCCCCCCCAGTTCGGGGTTAAAAAAGACCCAGTACTTC
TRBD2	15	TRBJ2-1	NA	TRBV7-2	CASSSSSGPNNEQFF	TGTGCCAGCAGCTCCTCTAGCGGGCCCAACAATGAGCAGTTCTTC
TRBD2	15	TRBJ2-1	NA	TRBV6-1	CASTYWGGTYNEQFF	TGTGCCAGCACCTATTGGGGGGGTACCTACAATGAGCAGTTCTTC
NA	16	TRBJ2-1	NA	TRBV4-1	CASSQAPNSRYNEQFF	TGCGCCAGCAGCCAAGCCCCCAACAGTCGTTACAATGAGCAGTTCTTC
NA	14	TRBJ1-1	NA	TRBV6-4	CASSDQGPNTEAFF	TGTGCCAGCAGTGACCAGGGACCGAACACTGAAGCTTTCTTT
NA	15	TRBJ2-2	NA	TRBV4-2	CASKGGSENTGELFF	TGTGCCAGCAAGGGTGGTAGCGAGAACACCGGGGAGCTGTTTTTT
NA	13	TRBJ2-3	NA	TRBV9	CASGDSSVNTQYF	TGTGCCAGCGGGGATTCTTCCGTAAATACGCAGTATTTT
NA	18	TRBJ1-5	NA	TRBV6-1	CASSESPMGGVINQPQHF	TGTGCCAGCAGTGAGAGCCCCATGGGAGGGGTGATTAATCAGCCCCAGCATTTT
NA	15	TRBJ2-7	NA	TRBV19	CASSIDRGREVEQYF	TGTGCCAGTAGTATAGATCGTGGCAGGGAGGTTGAGCAGTACTTC
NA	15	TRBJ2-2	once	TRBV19	CASSFGPLSTGELFF	TGTGCCAGTAGTTTCGGACCACTATCCACCGGGGAGCTGTTTTTT
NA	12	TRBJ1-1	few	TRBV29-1	CSGHLMNTEAFF	TGCAGCGGACACTTAATGAACACTGAAGCTTTCTTT
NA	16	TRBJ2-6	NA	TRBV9	CASSLQGNSGANVLTF	TGTGCCAGCAGCCTACAGGGTAACTCTGGGGCCAACGTCCTGACTTTC
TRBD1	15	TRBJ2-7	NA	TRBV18	CASSLSGTGGATQYF	TGTGCCAGCTCACTCTCCGGGACAGGGGGCGCGACGCAGTACTTC
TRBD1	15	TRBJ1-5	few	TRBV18	CASSPSGGRNQPQHF	TGTGCCAGCTCACCTTCAGGGGGGAGAAATCAGCCCCAGCATTTT
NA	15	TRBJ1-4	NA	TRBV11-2	CASSPGWDTREKLFF	TGTGCCAGCAGCCCTGGATGGGATACGCGTGAAAAACTGTTTTTT
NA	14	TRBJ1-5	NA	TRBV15	CATSRDMGNQPQHF	TGTGCCACCAGCAGAGACATGGGCAATCAGCCCCAGCATTTT
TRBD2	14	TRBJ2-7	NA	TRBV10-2	CASSDGGAFYEQYF	TGCGCCAGCAGTGACGGGGGGGCGTTCTACGAGCAGTACTTC
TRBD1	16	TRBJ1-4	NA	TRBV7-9	CASSPRQGAVNEKLFF	TGTGCCAGCAGCCCCCGACAGGGGGCAGTTAATGAAAAACTGTTTTTT
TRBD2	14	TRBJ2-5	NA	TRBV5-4	CASSFTSGQETQYF	TGTGCCAGCAGCTTTACTAGCGGCCAAGAGACCCAGTACTTC
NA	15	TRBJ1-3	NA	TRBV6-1	CASSARTVRGNTIYF	TGTGCCAGCAGTGCCCGGACAGTGAGAGGAAACACCATATATTTT